One and the same sample provided the 4 T cell receptor beta chains below, sequenced in a study of siplizumab effects on memory and regulatory T cells. Generated by immunoSEQ multiplex PCR, the TCRdb table keeps only in-frame clones and is missing some. The sample consists of some 9,000 clones, more than 60% of them appearing once. The sequencing input was effector memory CD8+ T cells sorted from blood. As to subset: unstimulated CD8+ effector memory T cells. The origin of the receptors is a human donor in good health.

This chain uses TRBV2 with TRBJ2-1; 7 positions agree with TRBD1. V lost 6 bases, J lost 4 bases, and 6 bases stayed unmatched. The germline V gene encodes CDR1 SNHLY and CDR2 FYNNEI. This CDR3 comprises 14 residues. In DNA form, the CDR3 reads TGTGCCAGCAGACCCGGGACAGAGTACAATGAGCAGTTCTTC. Amino acid sequence: CASRPGTEYNEQFF.

This rearrangement joins TRBV5-5 to TRBJ2-5, with 7 bases aligning to TRBD1. Germline V lookup: CDR1 SGHKS, CDR2 YYEKEE (reference sequence). This CDR3 has 14 residues. Trimming cost V 2 bases and J 5 bases; bases outside gene matches: 6. CDR3 loop: CASSLTDRVETQYF. The CDR3 DNA reads as TGTGCCAGCAGCTTAACCGACAGGGTTGAGACCCAGTACTTC. The entire variable domain, with the rest obtained from reference TRBV5-5 and TRBJ2-5, is as follows: DAGVTQSPTHLIKTRGQQVTLRCSPISGHKSVSWYQQVLGQGPQFIFQYYEKEERGRGNFPDRFSARQFPNYSSELNVNALLLGDSALYLCASSLTDRVETQYFGPGTRLLVL.

The rearrangement joins TRBV9 to TRBJ2-5; a weak D match, TRBD1 (6 bases). There are 14 residues in the CDR3. Germline V gene data show CDR1 as SGDLS and CDR2 as YYNGEE. The V end was cut by 1 base, the J end by 3 bases, with 10 bases between. The CDR3 here is CASSVQGLEETQYF. CDR3 DNA: TGTGCCAGCAGCGTACAGGGGTTGGAAGAGACCCAGTACTTC.

This rearrangement joins TRBV6-4 to TRBJ2-1; D is possibly TRBD2 (5 bases). The CDR3 is made up of 14 amino acids. From germline, CDR1 is MRHNA and CDR2 SNTAGT. V was clipped by 6 bases and J by 8 bases, with 17 bases between them. The CDR3 reads CASSLDFDVHEQFF. For the CDR3, the DNA is TGTGCCAGCAGCCTGGACTTTGATGTCCATGAGCAGTTCTTC.